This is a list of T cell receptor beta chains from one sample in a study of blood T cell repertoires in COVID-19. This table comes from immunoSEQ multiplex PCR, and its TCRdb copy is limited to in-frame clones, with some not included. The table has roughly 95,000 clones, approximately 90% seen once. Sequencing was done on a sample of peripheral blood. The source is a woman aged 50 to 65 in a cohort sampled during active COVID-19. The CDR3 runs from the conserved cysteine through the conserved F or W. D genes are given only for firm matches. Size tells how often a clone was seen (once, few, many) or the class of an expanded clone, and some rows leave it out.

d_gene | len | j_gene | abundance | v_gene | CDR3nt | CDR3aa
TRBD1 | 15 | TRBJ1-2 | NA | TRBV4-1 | TGCGCCAGCAGCCAAGATCAACAGGGGTACTATGGCTACACCTTC | CASSQDQQGYYGYTF
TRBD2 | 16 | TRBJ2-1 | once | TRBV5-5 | TGTGCCAGCAGCTTGGGGGCTAGCGGAAACTACAATGAGCAGTTCTTC | CASSLGASGNYNEQFF
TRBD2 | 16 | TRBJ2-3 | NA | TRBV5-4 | TGTGCCAGCAGCGCACGGACTAGCGGGACCACAGATACGCAGTATTTT | CASSARTSGTTDTQYF
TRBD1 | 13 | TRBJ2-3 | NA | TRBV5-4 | TGTGCCACGCGGGGACAGGGGCAAGATACGCAGTATTTT | CATRGQGQDTQYF
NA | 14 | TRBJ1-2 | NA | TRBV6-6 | TGTGCCAGCAGTCCCCTGGGCAGGGGCGCTGGCTACACCTTC | CASSPLGRGAGYTF
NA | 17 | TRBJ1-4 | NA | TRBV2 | TGTGCCAGCAGTGAAAACGGGGGGACGGCAACTAATGAAAAACTGTTTTTT | CASSENGGTATNEKLFF
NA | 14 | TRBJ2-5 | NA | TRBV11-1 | TGTGCCAGCAGCTTAGATCAGGGGTCAGAGACCCAGTACTTC | CASSLDQGSETQYF
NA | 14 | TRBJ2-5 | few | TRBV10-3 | TGTGCCATCAGGGACAGGGAGGGATGGGAGACCCAGTACTTC | CAIRDREGWETQYF
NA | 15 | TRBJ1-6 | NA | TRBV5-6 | TGTGCCAGCAGCTTGGATTGGGCAGGCGATCGTCCCCTCCACTTT | CASSLDWAGDRPLHF
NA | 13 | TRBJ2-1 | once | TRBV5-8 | TGTGCCAGCAGGGGGCGCGCCTACAATGAGCAGTTCTTC | CASRGRAYNEQFF
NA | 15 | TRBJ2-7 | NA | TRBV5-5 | TGTGCCAGCAGCAATCCAGGGGTCGCTTCCTACGAGCAGTACTTC | CASSNPGVASYEQYF
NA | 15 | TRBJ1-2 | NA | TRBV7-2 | TGTGCCAGCAGCTCCGGAGGGGCTTGGGACTATGGCTACACCTTC | CASSSGGAWDYGYTF
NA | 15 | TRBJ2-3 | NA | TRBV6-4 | TGTGCCAGCAGCGCTCTAGCGCAAAGCACAGATACGCAGTATTTT | CASSALAQSTDTQYF
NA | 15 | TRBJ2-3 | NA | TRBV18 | TGTGCCAGCTCGCCTGGGGGGGCCTACACAGATACGCAGTATTTT | CASSPGGAYTDTQYF
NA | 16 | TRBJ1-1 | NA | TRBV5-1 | TGCGCCAGCAGCTTGTACTTGGGGCAAGGGAACACTGAAGCTTTCTTT | CASSLYLGQGNTEAFF
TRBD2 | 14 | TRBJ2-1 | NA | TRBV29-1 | TGCAGCGGTCGCCAAGCGGGAGGGTACAATGAGCAGTTCTTC | CSGRQAGGYNEQFF
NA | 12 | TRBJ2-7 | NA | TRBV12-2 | TGTGTACGGGATAACCTTTCCTACGAGCAGTACTTC | CVRDNLSYEQYF
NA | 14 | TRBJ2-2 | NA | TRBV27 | TGTGCCAGCAGTTTACTTCTAGCAAGCGGGGAGCTGTTTTTT | CASSLLLASGELFF
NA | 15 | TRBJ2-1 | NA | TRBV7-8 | TGTGCCAGCAGCTTAGTTGCACGGGCCTACAATGAGCAGTTCTTC | CASSLVARAYNEQFF
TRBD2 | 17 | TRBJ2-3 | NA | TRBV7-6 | TGTGCCAGCAGGGCCGGGACTAGCGGAGTTAGCACAGATACGCAGTATTTT | CASRAGTSGVSTDTQYF
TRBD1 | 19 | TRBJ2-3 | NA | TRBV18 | TGTGCCAGCTCACCCCGGTACCTACAGGGGGCAATTGGAACAGATACGCAGTATTTT | CASSPRYLQGAIGTDTQYF
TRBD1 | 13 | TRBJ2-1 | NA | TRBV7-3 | TGTGCCAGCAGTTCGGACAGGGCGGGTGAGCAGTTCTTC | CASSSDRAGEQFF
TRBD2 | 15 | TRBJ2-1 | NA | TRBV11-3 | TGTGCCAGCAGCAAGAGCGGGGGGGCCTTAAATGAGCAGTTCTTC | CASSKSGGALNEQFF
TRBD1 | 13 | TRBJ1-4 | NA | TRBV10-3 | TGTGCCAGCAGACAGGGAGTGGATGAAAAACTGTTTTTT | CASRQGVDEKLFF
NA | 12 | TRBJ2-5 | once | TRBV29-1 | TGCAGCGTTGAATCCGGGGGAGAGACCCAGTACTTC | CSVESGGETQYF
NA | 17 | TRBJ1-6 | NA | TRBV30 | TGTGCCTGGCATAAGTCAAAAATGAGCTCCTATAATTCACCCCTCCACTTT | CAWHKSKMSSYNSPLHF
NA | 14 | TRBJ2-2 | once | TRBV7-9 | TGTGCCAGCCGAGGCAAGCTGAACACCGGGGAGCTGTTTTTT | CASRGKLNTGELFF
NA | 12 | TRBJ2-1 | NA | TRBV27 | TGTGCCAGCAGTTTATACGGTAGTGAGCAGTTCTTC | CASSLYGSEQFF
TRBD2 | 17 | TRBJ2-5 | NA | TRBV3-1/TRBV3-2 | TGTGCCAGCAGCCAAGATCGCTTGATAGCGGGTCAAGAGACCCAGTACTTC | CASSQDRLIAGQETQYF
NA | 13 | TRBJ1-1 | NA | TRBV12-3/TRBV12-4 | TGTGCCAGCAGTTTTACAGGGATCACTGAAGCTTTCTTT | CASSFTGITEAFF
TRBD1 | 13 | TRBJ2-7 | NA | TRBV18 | TGTGCCAGCTCACCAGGGACAGCCTACGAGCAGTACTTC | CASSPGTAYEQYF
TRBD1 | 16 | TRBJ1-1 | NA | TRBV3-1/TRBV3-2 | TGTGCCAGCAGCCACCAGGACAGGGTCTTTAAAACTGAAGCTTTCTTT | CASSHQDRVFKTEAFF
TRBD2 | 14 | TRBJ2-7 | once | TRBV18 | TGTGCCAGCTCAGTAGCGGGGGGGCCCTACGAGCAGTACTTC | CASSVAGGPYEQYF
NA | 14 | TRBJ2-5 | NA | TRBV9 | TGTGCCAGCAGCGCACAGGAGTACCAAGAGACCCAGTACTTC | CASSAQEYQETQYF
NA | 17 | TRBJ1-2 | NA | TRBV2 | TGTGCCAGCAGTGAAGCGCTTCCGGGGGGCGGTAACTATGGCTACACCTTC | CASSEALPGGGNYGYTF
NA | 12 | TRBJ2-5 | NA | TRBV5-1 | TGCGCCAGCAGCCGGGGCCAAGAGACCCAGTACTTC | CASSRGQETQYF
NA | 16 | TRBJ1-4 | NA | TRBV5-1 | TGCGCCAGCAGCTTGGCCAATCCTCAGGCGGGTGAAAAACTGTTTTTT | CASSLANPQAGEKLFF
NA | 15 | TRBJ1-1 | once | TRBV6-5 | TGTGCCAGCAGTTACACCCGACAGCTGAACACTGAAGCTTTCTTT | CASSYTRQLNTEAFF
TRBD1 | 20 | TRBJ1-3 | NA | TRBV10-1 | TGCGCCAGCAGTGAGTCAAAAGGGGCCGGGCAGGGGGCCGGGGAAAACACCATATATTTT | CASSESKGAGQGAGENTIYF
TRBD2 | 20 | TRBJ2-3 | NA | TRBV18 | TGTGCCAGCTCATCCATGGCGGGAGGGATCCGTGGATTTCTTACAGATACGCAGTATTTT | CASSSMAGGIRGFLTDTQYF
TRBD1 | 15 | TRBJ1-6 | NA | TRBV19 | TGTGCCAGTATGGGACAGGGGGTCGGCAATTCACCCCTCCACTTT | CASMGQGVGNSPLHF
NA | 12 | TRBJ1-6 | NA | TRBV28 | TGTGGGGTCCTGGGGGCAAATTCACCCCTCCACTTT | CGVLGANSPLHF
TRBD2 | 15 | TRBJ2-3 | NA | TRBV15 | TGTGCCACCAGCAGAGACCCACGGGGGGAAGATACGCAGTATTTT | CATSRDPRGEDTQYF
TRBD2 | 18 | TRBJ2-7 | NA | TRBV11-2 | TGTGCCAGCAGCTTAGATCTTGCTAGCGGGACCCCGCTTCGCGAGCAGTACTTC | CASSLDLASGTPLREQYF
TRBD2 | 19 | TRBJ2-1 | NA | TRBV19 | TGTGCCAGTAGTATTAGCGGGAGCTGGGATAGAAGCTCCTACAATGAGCAGTTCTTC | CASSISGSWDRSSYNEQFF
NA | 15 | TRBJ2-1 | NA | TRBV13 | TGTGCCAGCAGCTTAACGGGGAGCTCCTACAATGAGCAGTTCTTC | CASSLTGSSYNEQFF
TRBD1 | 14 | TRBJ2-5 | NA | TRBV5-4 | TGTGCCAGCAGCTTGGTTCAGGGGGAAGAGACCCAGTACTTC | CASSLVQGEETQYF
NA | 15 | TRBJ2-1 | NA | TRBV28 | TGTGCCAGCAGTTTACTCGGTAGCTCCTACAATGAGCAGTTCTTC | CASSLLGSSYNEQFF
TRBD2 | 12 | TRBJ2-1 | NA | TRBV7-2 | TGTGCCAGCAGCATTAGCGGGAGTCAACAGTTCTTC | CASSISGSQQFF
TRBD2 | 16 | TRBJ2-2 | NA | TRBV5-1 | TGCGCCAGCAGCGGGGGACTAGCGGGAGAATCGGGGGAGCTGTTTTTT | CASSGGLAGESGELFF
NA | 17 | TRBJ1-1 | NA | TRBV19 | TGTGCCAGTAGTATTTGGTGGGACACCCTTTCGAACACTGAAGCTTTCTTT | CASSIWWDTLSNTEAFF
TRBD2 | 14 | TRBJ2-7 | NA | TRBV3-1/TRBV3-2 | TGTGCCAGCAGCCTGGGGGGGGGATCCTACGAGCAGTACTTC | CASSLGGGSYEQYF
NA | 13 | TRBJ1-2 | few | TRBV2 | TGTGCCAGCAGGGCGGGGGCAAACTATGGCTACACCTTC | CASRAGANYGYTF
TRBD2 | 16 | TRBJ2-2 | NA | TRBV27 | TGTGCCAGCAGATCCAGCGGGAGGGCCCGCACCGGGGAGCTGTTTTTT | CASRSSGRARTGELFF
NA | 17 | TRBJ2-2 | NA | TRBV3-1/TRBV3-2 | TGTGCCAGCAGCCAAGTATGGGCGAGCTTGAACACCGGGGAGCTGTTTTTT | CASSQVWASLNTGELFF
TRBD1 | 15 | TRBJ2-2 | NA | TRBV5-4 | TGTGCCAGCAGCCGGACAGGGGGGTACACCGGGGAGCTGTTTTTT | CASSRTGGYTGELFF
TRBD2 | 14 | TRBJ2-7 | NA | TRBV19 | TGTGCCAGTAGTATTAGCGGGAGCTCCTACGAGCAGTACTTC | CASSISGSSYEQYF
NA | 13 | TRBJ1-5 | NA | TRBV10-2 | TGCGCCAGCAGTGGGAGACAGAATCAGCCCCAGCATTTT | CASSGRQNQPQHF
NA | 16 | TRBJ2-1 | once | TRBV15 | TGTGCCACCAGCAGGCCCGGGCAGGGTTCTATACATGAGCAGTTCTTC | CATSRPGQGSIHEQFF